Sequencing of this T cell receptor beta chain was carried out in a study of T cell responses to AZD1222 COVID-19 vaccine. Study observations and caveats: Two AZD1222 doses significantly raised spike-specific TCR breadth and depth over controls. Baseline antibody screening turned up just six or seven seropositive AZD1222 recipients.

A word on this clone: Its antigen is not known.

Some clones are missing from TCRdb's copy, which holds only in-frame ones; the method was immunoSEQ multiplex PCR. The sample has around 150,000 clones, roughly 92% seen once. The germline V gene encodes CDR1 PRHDT and CDR2 FYEKMQ (reference sequence). The CDR3 spans 13 residues. The ends lost 4 bases at V and 4 bases at J; junction bases unmatched: 2. The specimen comprised peripheral blood, sampled 28 days after the second AZD1222 dose. This TCR came from an adult who received the AZD1222 COVID-19 vaccine. J is TRBJ1-1 and V is TRBV13; 8 bases fit TRBD1. The CDR3 region has the DNA TGTGCCAGCAGCTCAGACAGGGGCACTGAAGCTTTCTTT. It codes for CASSSDRGTEAFF.